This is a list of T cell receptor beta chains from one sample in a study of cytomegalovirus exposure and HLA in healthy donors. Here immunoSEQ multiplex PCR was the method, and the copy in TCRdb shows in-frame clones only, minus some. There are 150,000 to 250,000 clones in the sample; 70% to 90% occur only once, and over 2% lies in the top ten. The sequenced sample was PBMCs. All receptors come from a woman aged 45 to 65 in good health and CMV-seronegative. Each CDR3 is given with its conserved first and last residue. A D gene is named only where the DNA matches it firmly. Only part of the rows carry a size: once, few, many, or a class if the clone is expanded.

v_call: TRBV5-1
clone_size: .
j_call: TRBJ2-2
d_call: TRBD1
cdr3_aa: CASSYDRVFRGGELFF
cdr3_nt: TGCGCCAGCAGCTACGACAGGGTGTTTAGGGGAGGGGAGCTGTTTTTT

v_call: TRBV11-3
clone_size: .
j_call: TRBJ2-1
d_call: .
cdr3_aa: CASSLGAGSSYNEQFF
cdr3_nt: TGTGCCAGCAGCTTAGGTGCGGGCAGCTCCTACAATGAGCAGTTCTTC

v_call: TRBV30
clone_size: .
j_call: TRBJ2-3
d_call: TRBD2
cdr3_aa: CAWSVRLAGVADTQYF
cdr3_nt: TGTGCCTGGAGTGTAAGGCTAGCGGGGGTGGCAGATACGCAGTATTTT

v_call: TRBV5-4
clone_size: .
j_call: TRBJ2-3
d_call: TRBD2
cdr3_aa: CASRSGTSGTDTQYF
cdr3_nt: TGTGCCAGCAGGTCCGGGACTAGCGGCACAGATACGCAGTATTTT

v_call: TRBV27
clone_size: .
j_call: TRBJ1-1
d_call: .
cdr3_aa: CASSFWLNTEAFF
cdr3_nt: TGTGCCAGCAGTTTTTGGCTGAACACTGAAGCTTTCTTT

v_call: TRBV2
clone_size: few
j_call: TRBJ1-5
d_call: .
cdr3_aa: CASNRMGPRSNQPQHF
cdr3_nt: TGTGCCAGCAATCGTATGGGGCCAAGAAGCAATCAGCCCCAGCATTTT

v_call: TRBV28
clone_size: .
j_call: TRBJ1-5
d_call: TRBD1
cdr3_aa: CASRAGQGGQPQHF
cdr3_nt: TGTGCCAGCAGGGCAGGACAGGGGGGTCAGCCCCAGCATTTT

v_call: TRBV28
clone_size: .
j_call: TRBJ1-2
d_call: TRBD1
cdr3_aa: CASSLGGTGGMDYGYTF
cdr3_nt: TGTGCCAGCAGTTTAGGGGGGACAGGGGGTATGGACTATGGCTACACCTTC

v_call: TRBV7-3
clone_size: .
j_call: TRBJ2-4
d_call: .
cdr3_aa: CASSLKRENIQYF
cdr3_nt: TGTGCCAGCAGCTTAAAGCGGGAAAACATTCAGTACTTC

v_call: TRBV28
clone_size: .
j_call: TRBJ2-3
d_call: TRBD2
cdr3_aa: CASSGGEYHSTDTQYF
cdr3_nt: TGTGCCAGCAGCGGGGGGGAGTATCATAGCACAGATACGCAGTATTTT

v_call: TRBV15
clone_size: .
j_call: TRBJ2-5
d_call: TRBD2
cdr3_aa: CATSGGLADQETQYF
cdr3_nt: TGTGCCACCAGCGGGGGACTAGCGGATCAAGAGACCCAGTACTTC

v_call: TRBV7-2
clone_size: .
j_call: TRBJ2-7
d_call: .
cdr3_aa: CASSQLRYYEQYF
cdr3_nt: TGTGCCAGCAGCCAATTGCGATACTACGAGCAGTACTTC

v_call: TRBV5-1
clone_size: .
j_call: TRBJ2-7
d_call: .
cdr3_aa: CASGRGDPPYEQYF
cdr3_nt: TGCGCCAGCGGGAGGGGGGACCCCCCCTACGAGCAGTACTTC

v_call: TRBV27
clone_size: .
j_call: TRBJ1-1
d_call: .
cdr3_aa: CASKLGGTMVF
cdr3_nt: TGTGCCAGTAAGTTGGGGGGTACCATGGTCTTT

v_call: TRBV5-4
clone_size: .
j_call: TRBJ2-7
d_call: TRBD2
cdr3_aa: CASSKPGLAKYEQYF
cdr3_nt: TGTGCCAGCAGCAAACCGGGACTAGCGAAATACGAGCAGTACTTC

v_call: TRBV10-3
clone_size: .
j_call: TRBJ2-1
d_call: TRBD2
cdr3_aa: CAISLLAGLQNNEQFF
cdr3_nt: TGTGCCATCAGCTTACTAGCGGGACTCCAAAACAATGAGCAGTTCTTC

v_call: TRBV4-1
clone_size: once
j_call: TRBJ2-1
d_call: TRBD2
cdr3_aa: CASSQEAGDSYNEQFF
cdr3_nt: TGCGCCAGCAGCCAAGAAGCGGGAGACTCCTACAATGAGCAGTTCTTC